These 21 T cell receptor beta chains came from one sample sequenced in a study of T cell repertoires in cytomegalovirus infection. Using its own MiXCR run on the reads, TCRdb lists one record per CDR3 protein. The sample yields 500,000 or so distinct CDR3 sequences, 16% seen once. Sequences were obtained from CD8+ T cells from PBMCs. All receptors derive from a human donor in good health (CMV status not recorded). Some clones in this sample may be carry-over from other donors' samples.

This clonotype was found many times. V gene TRBV29-1 combines with J gene TRBJ1-2; the D is unclear. This CDR3 comprises 13 residues. The V end lost 2 bases, the J end lost 6 bases, and 13 bases lay between the germline ends. Germline loops: CDR1 SQVTM, CDR2 ANQGSEA. CDR3 nucleotides: TGCAGCGTTGAATTGTCCGGGGATCATGGCTACACCTTC. It yields the protein CSVELSGDHGYTF. Full variable domain (rest looked up from reference TRBV29-1 and TRBJ1-2): SAVISQKPSRDICQRGTSLTIQCQVDSQVTMMFWYRQQPGQSLTLIATANQGSEATYESGFVIDKFPISRPNLTFSTLTVSNMSPEDSSIYLCSVELSGDHGYTFGSGTRLTVV.

On this clonotype itself: The conserved phenylalanine or tryptophan normally closing the CDR3 is absent here, so this likely arose from a read error. The chain carries TRBV7-9 and TRBJ2-1; 11 nucleotides align to TRBD2. The ends lost 4 bases at V and 5 bases at J; junction bases unmatched: 13. Germline CDR1 reads SEHNR; CDR2 reads FQNEAQ (reference sequence). This CDR3 is built from 18 residues. The CDR3, as DNA: TGTGCCAGCAGCTCGAAGGATCCGGGACTAGCGGCCAACAATGAGCAGTTCTAC. Translation gives CASSSKDPGLAANNEQFY.

The chain uses TRBV7-9 and TRBJ2-3; the match to TRBD1 covers 9 bases. The J segment lost 0 bases and the V segment lost 4 bases, leaving 5 bases of the junction unmatched. The CDR3 has 16 residues. The germline CDR1 and CDR2 sequences are SEHNR and FQNEAQ (reference sequence). Here the CDR3 reads CASSSPGQGSTDTQYF. CDR3 nucleotide sequence: TGTGCCAGCAGCTCCCCGGGACAGGGAAGCACAGATACGCAGTATTTT.

This clonotype was seen ten or more times. V is TRBV7-2 and J is TRBJ2-7; the match to TRBD1 covers 7 bases. After removal of 1 base from V and 1 base from J, the junction contained 10 bases not matched to a gene. The CDR3 covers 17 residues. In germline, CDR1 is SGHTA, CDR2 FQGNSA. The CDR3 is CASSLVSTGSISYEQYF. CDR3 in DNA: TGTGCCAGCAGCTTAGTCTCGACAGGGTCGATTTCCTACGAGCAGTACTTC.

This clonotype was seen many times. The V gene is TRBV27, the J gene TRBJ2-7; no clear D. The CDR3 is made up of 13 amino acids. Trimming removed 0 bases at V and 3 bases at J, with 6 bases between. Germline CDR1 reads MNHEY; CDR2 reads SMNVEV (reference sequence). The CDR3 region is CASSLSVRYEQYF. CDR3 bases: TGTGCCAGCAGTTTATCGGTCCGCTACGAGCAGTACTTC.

CDR3 DNA: TGTGCCAGCAGTTACTCCCGGACAGGGCAGAGCTCCTACAATGAGCAGTTCTTC. Translating gives CASSYSRTGQSSYNEQFF. The chain uses TRBV6-5 and TRBJ2-1, with 8 bases fitting TRBD1. Looked up from germline, CDR1 is MNHEY and CDR2 is SVGAGI. The CDR3 has 18 amino acids. V shed 0 bases, J shed 0 bases, and the junction held 7 bases outside the gene matches.

This clonotype was seen repeatedly, ten times or more. The chain links TRBV6-1 to TRBJ1-1; no clear D. CDR1 and CDR2 from the germline V gene are MNHNS and SASEGT. The CDR3 consists of 18 residues. The ends were cut back, 5 bases at V and 0 bases at J, with 22 bases in the middle. CDR3 loop: CASSYVRPTLRMNTEAFF. CDR3 DNA sequence: TGTGCCAGCAGTTATGTTCGGCCCACCTTAAGGATGAACACTGAAGCTTTCTTT.

This clonotype was observed a few times. This sequence joins TRBV5-6 and TRBJ2-5; D is possibly TRBD1 or TRBD2 (5 bases each). Looked up from germline, CDR1 is SGHDT and CDR2 is YYEEEE. V lost 5 bases, J lost 5 bases, and 19 bases lay in between. CDR3 length: 15 amino acids. The CDR3 here is CASSFGTPFEETQYF. CDR3 sequence (DNA): TGTGCCAGCAGTTTCGGGACGCCCTTCGAGGAGACCCAGTACTTC. The variable domain in full, with the rest retrieved from reference TRBV5-6 and TRBJ2-5, is DAGVTQSPTHLIKTRGQQVTLRCSPKSGHDTVSWYQQALGQGPQFIFQYYEEEERQRGNFPDRFSGHQFPNYSSELNVNALLLGDSALYLCASSFGTPFEETQYFGPGTRLLVL.

J is TRBJ2-7 and V is TRBV29-1; TRBD1 might be the D (5 bases). Germline V lookup: CDR1 SQVTM, CDR2 ANQGSEA. The length of the CDR3 is 15 residues. With 2 bases removed from V and 4 bases from J, the gap between germline ends came to 18 bases. The CDR3 is CSVETRAPGRYEQYF. CDR3 sequence (DNA): TGCAGCGTTGAAACCAGGGCCCCAGGAAGATACGAGCAGTACTTC.

This chain joins TRBV6-1 and TRBJ2-4; 9 bases map to TRBD1. The CDR3 length is 13 residues. Trimming at V came to 6 bases and at J to 7 bases, leaving 4 bases not matched to a gene. Per the germline V gene, CDR1 is MNHNS and CDR2 is SASEGT. The DNA of the CDR3 is TGTGCCAGCAGCGCCGGGACAGGGAACATTCAGTACTTC. It codes for CASSAGTGNIQYF.

In nucleotides, the CDR3 is TGTGCCTGGAGTGTTATGACAGGAGAAGCTTTCTTT. This translates into CAWSVMTGEAFF. V gene TRBV30 combines with J gene TRBJ1-1, with D possibly matching TRBD1 (6 bases). The CDR3 spans 12 residues. V lost 0 bases and J 8 bases, leaving 10 bases between the germline ends. The germline gives CDR1 GTSNPN, CDR2 SVGIG (reference sequence). Using reference TRBV30 and TRBJ1-1 for the parts outside the CDR3, the full variable domain is SQTIHQWPATLVQPVGSPLSLECTVEGTSNPNLYWYRQAAGRGLQLLFYSVGIGQISSEVPQNLSASRPQDRQFILSSKKLLLSDSGFYLCAWSVMTGEAFFGQGTRLTVV.

Only a few counts were recorded for this clonotype. The V call is TRBV5-6, the J call TRBJ1-3, with no clear D. There are 16 residues in the CDR3. CDR1 is SGHDT and CDR2 is YYEEEE in the germline V gene. V was pared by 0 bases and J by 2 bases, with 12 bases between. CDR3 amino acids: CASSLGGRLAGNTIYF. CDR3 DNA: TGTGCCAGCAGCTTGGGAGGAAGGCTCGCTGGAAACACCATATATTTT.

The chain recombines TRBV10-3 with TRBJ2-3; 12 nucleotides agree with TRBD2. There are 16 residues in the CDR3. Germline values: CDR1 ENHRY, CDR2 SYGVKD. V gave up 2 bases and J gave up 2 bases; unmatched junction bases: 2. CDR3 loop: CAISEASGGVTDTQYF. Written as DNA, the CDR3 is TGTGCCATCAGTGAGGCTAGCGGGGGGGTCACAGATACGCAGTATTTT.

This clonotype was seen repeatedly, ten times or more. The V and J genes are TRBV12-5 and TRBJ2-5; 7 bases line up with TRBD2. Losses at the gene ends were 8 bases for V and 1 base for J; bases not matched to a gene: 7. Per germline, CDR1 LGHNT and CDR2 FRNRAP. There are 14 residues in the CDR3. The CDR3 DNA is TGTGCTAGTAGACTCTCGGGGGGCCAAGAGACCCAGTACTTC. This encodes CASRLSGGQETQYF.

This clonotype was counted at least ten times. V usage is TRBV6-6 and J usage is TRBJ1-2, with D perhaps matching TRBD1 (6 bases). With 6 bases removed from V and 5 bases from J, the gap between germline ends came to 10 bases. Germline V lookup: CDR1 MNHNY, CDR2 SVGAGI (reference sequence). The CDR3 spans 12 residues. CDR3 sequence reads: CASRDTGYGYTF. The DNA for the CDR3 is TGTGCCAGCAGAGATACAGGGTATGGCTACACCTTC.

This clonotype has a count of ten or more. The chain joins TRBV7-9 to TRBJ1-2; D is perhaps TRBD1 (5 bases). V was clipped by 8 bases and J by 4 bases, with 14 bases between them. This CDR3 has 13 amino acids. From germline, CDR1 is SEHNR and CDR2 FQNEAQ (reference sequence). The CDR3 DNA reads as TGTGCCAGCGCCATCGGGACGGCCTATGGCTACACCTTC. Protein product: CASAIGTAYGYTF.

The table lists this clonotype with many counts. CDR3 loop: CASSFRTGGENTEAFF. In DNA, the CDR3 is TGTGCCAGCAGCTTTCGAACAGGGGGCGAGAACACTGAAGCTTTCTTT. The chain has TRBV7-3 and TRBJ1-1; 9 nucleotides agree with TRBD1. CDR1 and CDR2 (germline): SGHTA, FQGTGA. Trimming at V came to 3 bases and at J to 1 base, leaving 6 bases not matched to a gene. The CDR3 runs to 16 residues.

This clonotype was detected only a few times. V and J are TRBV6-1 and TRBJ2-4; D is unresolved. Trimming shortened V by 10 bases and J by 3 bases, and 10 bases separated the two germline ends. The germline gives CDR1 MNHNS, CDR2 SASEGT. The CDR3 runs 12 residues. As DNA, the CDR3 is TGTGCCACCTTTCGAGGCAAAAACATTCAGTACTTC. Translation gives CATFRGKNIQYF.

There are many counts of this clonotype. CDR3 DNA: TGTGCCAGCAGCTCCACAGGGCCAACCGGGGAGCTGTTTTTT. Protein sequence: CASSSTGPTGELFF. The chain has TRBV7-6 and TRBJ2-2, with D maybe TRBD1 (6 bases). The CDR3 is 14 residues long. V lost 4 bases to trimming and J lost 5 bases, with 11 bases between them. The germline gives CDR1 SGHVS, CDR2 FNYEAQ.

A remark on this clonotype: Given the absence of the conserved phenylalanine or tryptophan at the CDR3 end, a read error is likely. The DNA is omitted, as the CDR3 cannot be located on it reliably, and the CDR3 follows TCRdb's listing. This chain uses TRBV6-2 or TRBV6-3 with TRBJ2-1; the table calls TRBD1, which could not be checked here. CDR1 MNHEY and CDR2 SVGEGT come from the germline V gene. 18 amino acids form the CDR3, both terminal residues included. The CDR3 is CASSYSAYVPGSYNEQLL.

The rearrangement links TRBV20-1 to TRBJ1-6; D not resolved. The V and J ends lost 5 bases and 1 base respectively, with 15 bases between them. From germline, CDR1 is DFQATT and CDR2 SNEGSKA (reference sequence). CDR3 length equals 16 residues. The CDR3 DNA reads TGCAGTGCTCCAGTTATCGAGCGTTCCTATAATTCACCCCTCCACTTT. This gives the protein CSAPVIERSYNSPLHF.